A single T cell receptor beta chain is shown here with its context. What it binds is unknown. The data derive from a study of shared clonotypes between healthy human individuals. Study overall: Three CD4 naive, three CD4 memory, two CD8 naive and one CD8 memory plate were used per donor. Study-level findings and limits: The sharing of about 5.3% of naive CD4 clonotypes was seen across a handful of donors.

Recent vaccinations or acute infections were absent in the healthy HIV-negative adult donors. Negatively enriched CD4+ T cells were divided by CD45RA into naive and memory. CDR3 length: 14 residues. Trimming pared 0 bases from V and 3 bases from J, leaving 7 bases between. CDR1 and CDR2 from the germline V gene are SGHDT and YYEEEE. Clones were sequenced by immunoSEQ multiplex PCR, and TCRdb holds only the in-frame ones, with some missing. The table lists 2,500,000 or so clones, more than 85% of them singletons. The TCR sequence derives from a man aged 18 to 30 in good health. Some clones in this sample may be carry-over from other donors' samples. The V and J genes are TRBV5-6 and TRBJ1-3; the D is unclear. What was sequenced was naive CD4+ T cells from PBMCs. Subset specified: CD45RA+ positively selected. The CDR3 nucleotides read TGTGCCAGCAGCTTGGGGTGGGTTGGAAACACCATATATTTT. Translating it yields CASSLGWVGNTIYF. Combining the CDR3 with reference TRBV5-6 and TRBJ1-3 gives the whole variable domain DAGVTQSPTHLIKTRGQQVTLRCSPKSGHDTVSWYQQALGQGPQFIFQYYEEEERQRGNFPDRFSGHQFPNYSSELNVNALLLGDSALYLCASSLGWVGNTIYFGEGSWLTVV.